This is a list of T cell receptor beta chains from one sample in a study of T and B cells in COVID-19 patients. MiXCR was run by TCRdb on the multiplex PCR reads, yielding one entry per CDR3 protein. The repertoire consists of about 18,000 distinct CDR3 sequences, with roughly 36% occurring once and the leading ten covering 15% to 20%. Material for sequencing was blood. The receptors were gathered from a human donor with active COVID-19. Both conserved end residues are part of each CDR3. D genes are given only for firm matches. Some rows mark clone size as missing; the rest say once, few, many or name a class of expanded clone.

>TRBJ1-2|-|13|TRBV20-1|TRBD1
CSAPRRDSYGYTF
TGCAGTGCCCCACGAAGGGACAGCTATGGCTACACCTTC
>TRBJ1-2|-|18|TRBV11-2|-
CASSLAPPVEGFVYGYTF
TGTGCCAGCAGCTTAGCACCTCCGGTGGAGGGGTTCGTATATGGCTACACCTTC
>TRBJ1-2|-|12|TRBV6-5|-
CASSYSNRDHTF
TGTGCCAGCAGTTACTCCAACCGGGATCACACCTTC
>TRBJ1-1|few|16|TRBV7-5|-
CISVSDRRRQGTEAFF
-
>TRBJ1-6|-|13|TRBV5-1|TRBD1
CASKGTGISPLHF
TGCGCCAGCAAAGGGACAGGGATATCACCCCTCCACTTT
>TRBJ1-5|-|14|TRBV6-1|TRBD1
CASSRTGTDQPQHF
TGTGCCAGCAGCCGGACAGGGACGGATCAGCCCCAGCATTTT
>TRBJ2-7|-|12|TRBV20-1|TRBD1
CSARAGGHEQYF
TGCAGTGCTAGAGCAGGGGGCCACGAGCAGTACTTC
>TRBJ1-3|-|15|TRBV5-3|-
CASSFSDSSGNTIYF
TGCGCCAGCAGCTTCTCAGACAGCTCTGGAAACACCATATATTTT
>TRBJ2-1|-|17|TRBV6-5|TRBD2
CASSYSAAGGTYNEQFF
TGTGCCAGCAGTTACTCGGCAGCGGGGGGCACCTACAATGAGCAGTTCTTC
>TRBJ1-5|medium-sized|12|TRBV19|-
CASSMVGQPQHF
TGTGCCAGTAGTATGGTAGGGCAGCCCCAGCATTTT
>TRBJ2-5|few|13|TRBV5-4|TRBD2
CASNSGGGETQYF
TGTGCCAGCAATAGCGGGGGAGGCGAGACCCAGTACTTC
>TRBJ2-2|-|14|TRBV12-3/TRBV12-4|-
CASSSQGRTGELFF
TGTGCCAGCAGTTCTCAGGGTCGCACCGGGGAGCTGTTTTTT
>TRBJ2-3|-|15|TRBV5-5|-
CASSLDAGRTDTQYF
TGTGCCAGCAGCTTGGATGCGGGGAGGACAGATACGCAGTATTTT
>TRBJ2-1|few|15|TRBV24-1|TRBD2
CATSASAEGRDEQFF
TGTGCCACCAGTGCGTCCGCGGAGGGGAGGGATGAGCAGTTCTTC
>TRBJ2-1|medium-sized|14|TRBV29-1|-
CSVDAAVTYNEQFF
TGCAGCGTTGACGCGGCTGTAACCTACAATGAGCAGTTCTTC
>TRBJ2-5|many|12|TRBV18|-
CASSPSPETQYF
TGTGCCAGCTCACCGTCCCCGGAGACCCAGTACTTC
>TRBJ2-2|-|17|TRBV5-4|TRBD2
CASSSLAGGLGTGELFF
TGTGCCAGCAGTTCTCTAGCGGGGGGGCTCGGCACCGGGGAGCTGTTTTTT
>TRBJ2-3|medium-sized|14|TRBV29-1|TRBD1
CSVDPGQGADTQYF
TGCAGCGTTGACCCAGGACAGGGGGCAGATACGCAGTATTTT
>TRBJ2-2|medium-sized|15|TRBV19|TRBD2
CASTLAGVWTGELFF
TGTGCCAGTACATTAGCGGGAGTATGGACCGGGGAGCTGTTTTTT
>TRBJ1-5|-|14|TRBV18|-
CASSQRVGNQPQHF
TGTGCCAGCTCACAACGGGTGGGCAATCAGCCCCAGCATTTT
>TRBJ2-1|-|16|TRBV19|TRBD1
CASSIDWDRGLNEQFF
TGTGCCAGTAGTATAGACTGGGACAGGGGGTTGAATGAGCAGTTCTTC
>TRBJ2-1|-|11|TRBV6-2/TRBV6-3|TRBD2
CASTLRGEQFF
TGTGCCAGCACTTTGCGGGGGGAGCAGTTCTTT
>TRBJ2-3|-|15|TRBV4-3|-
CASSQGTTTVDTQYF
TGCGCCAGCAGCCAAGGGACAACAACCGTAGATACGCAGTATTTT
>TRBJ2-5|once|15|TRBV12-3/TRBV12-4|-
CASSYFGGPRETQYF
TGTGCCAGCAGTTATTTCGGGGGGCCCCGGGAGACCCAGTACTTC
>TRBJ1-3|few|13|TRBV11-1|-
CASSLDFGNTIYF
TGTGCCAGCAGCTTAGATTTCGGAAACACCATATATTTT
>TRBJ2-5|-|13|TRBV5-1|-
CASRSPGGETQYF
TGCGCCAGCAGATCCCCGGGTGGAGAGACCCAGTACTTC
>TRBJ1-4|-|13|TRBV10-3|-
CAISGDVEEKLFF
TGTGCCATCAGCGGGGACGTCGAGGAAAAACTGTTTTTT
>TRBJ2-1|few|14|TRBV24-1|TRBD1
CATSGGTGSNEQFF
TGTGCCACCAGTGGAGGGACAGGGTCCAATGAGCAGTTCTTC
>TRBJ2-7|medium-sized|15|TRBV19|TRBD1
CASSDPGQGSYEQYF
TGTGCCAGTAGCGATCCGGGACAGGGTTCCTACGAGCAGTACTTC